This T cell receptor (beta chain) was profiled in a study of cytomegalovirus exposure and HLA in healthy donors. General observations from the study: Later examination showed HLA-associated TCR beta chains had greater clonal expansion than equally common others.

With 60 Vbeta and 13 Jbeta primers, the PCR was carried out. In the original processing: In a later analysis, 75 million to 85 million unique TCR beta chains included roughly 11 million shared by two or more donors. The data were produced by immunoSEQ multiplex PCR, yet TCRdb's version contains in-frame clones alone and is incomplete. The V and J calls and clone size are taken from that table; D and trimming were inferred from the DNA. This table holds over 95,000 clones, under 85% found once. In germline, CDR1 is ENHRY, CDR2 SYGVKD. Trimming pared 8 bases from V and 4 bases from J, leaving 19 bases between. CDR3 length: 15 amino acids. This clone has a handful of counts. As yet, its antigen is unknown.

The sequenced material came from PBMCs. This chain uses TRBV10-3 with TRBJ2-3; D might be TRBD1 (7 bases). The sequence was collected from a man aged 35 to 55 in good health and CMV-seropositive. In DNA, the CDR3 is TGTGCCATCGGAGGGGGCTCGACAGGGCCAGATACGCAGTATTTT. The encoded protein is CAIGGGSTGPDTQYF.